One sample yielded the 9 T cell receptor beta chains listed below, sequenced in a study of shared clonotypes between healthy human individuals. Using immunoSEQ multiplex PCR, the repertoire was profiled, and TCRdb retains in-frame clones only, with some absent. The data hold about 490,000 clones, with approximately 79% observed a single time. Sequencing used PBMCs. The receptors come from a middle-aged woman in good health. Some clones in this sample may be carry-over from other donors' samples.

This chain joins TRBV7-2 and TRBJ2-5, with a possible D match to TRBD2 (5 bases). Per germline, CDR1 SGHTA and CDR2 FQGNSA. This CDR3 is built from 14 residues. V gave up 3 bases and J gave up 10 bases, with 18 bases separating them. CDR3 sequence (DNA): TGTGCCAGCAGCTTCCGGGATCGGCCGTCGGGCCAGTACTTC. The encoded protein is CASSFRDRPSGQYF.

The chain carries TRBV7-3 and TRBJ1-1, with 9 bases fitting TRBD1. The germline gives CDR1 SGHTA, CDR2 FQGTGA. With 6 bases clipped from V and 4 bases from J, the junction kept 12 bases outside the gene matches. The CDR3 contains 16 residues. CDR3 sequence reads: CASRPGTGRRGTEAFF. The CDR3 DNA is TGTGCCAGCAGACCCGGGACAGGGAGGAGAGGCACTGAAGCTTTCTTT.

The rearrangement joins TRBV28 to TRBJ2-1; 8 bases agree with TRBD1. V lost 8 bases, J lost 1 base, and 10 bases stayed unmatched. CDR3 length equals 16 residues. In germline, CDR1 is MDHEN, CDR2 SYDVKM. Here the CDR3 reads CASLTAGGLSYNEQFF. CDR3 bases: TGTGCCAGCCTCACGGCAGGGGGCCTTTCCTACAATGAGCAGTTCTTC.

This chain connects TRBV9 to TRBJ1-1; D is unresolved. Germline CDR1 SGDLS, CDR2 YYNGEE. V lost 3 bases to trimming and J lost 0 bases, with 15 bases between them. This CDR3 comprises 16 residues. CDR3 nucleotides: TGTGCCAGCAGCGGAGAGGGAAGCAGTTTGAACACTGAAGCTTTCTTT. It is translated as CASSGEGSSLNTEAFF.

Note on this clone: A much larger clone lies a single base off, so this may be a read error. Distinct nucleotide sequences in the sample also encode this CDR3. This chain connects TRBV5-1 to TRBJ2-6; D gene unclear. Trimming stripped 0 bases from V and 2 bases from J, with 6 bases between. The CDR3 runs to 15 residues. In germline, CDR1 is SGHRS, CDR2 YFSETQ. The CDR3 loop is CASSLAGTGANVLTF. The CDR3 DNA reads TGCGCCAGCAGCTTGGCTGGGACTGGGGCCAACGTCCTGACTTTC. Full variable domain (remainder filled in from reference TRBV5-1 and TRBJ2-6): KAGVTQTPRYLIKTRGQQVTLSCSPISGHRSVSWYQQTPGQGLQFLFEYFSETQRNKGNFPGRFSGRQFSNSRSEMNVSTLELGDSALYLCASSLAGTGANVLTFGAGSRLTVL.

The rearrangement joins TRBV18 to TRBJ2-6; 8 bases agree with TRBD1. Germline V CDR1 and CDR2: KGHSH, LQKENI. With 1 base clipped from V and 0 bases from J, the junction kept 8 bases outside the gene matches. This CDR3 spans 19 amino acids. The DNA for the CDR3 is TGTGCCAGCTCACCACGGACAGGGCAGCAACACTCTGGGGCCAACGTCCTGACTTTC. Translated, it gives CASSPRTGQQHSGANVLTF.

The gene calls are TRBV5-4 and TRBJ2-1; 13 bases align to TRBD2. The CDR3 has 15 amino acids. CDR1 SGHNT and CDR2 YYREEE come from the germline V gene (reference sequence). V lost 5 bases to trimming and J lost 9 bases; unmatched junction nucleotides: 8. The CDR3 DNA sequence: TGTGCCAGCAGAAAAGGACTAGCGGGAGACTCTGAGCAGTTCTTC. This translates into CASRKGLAGDSEQFF.

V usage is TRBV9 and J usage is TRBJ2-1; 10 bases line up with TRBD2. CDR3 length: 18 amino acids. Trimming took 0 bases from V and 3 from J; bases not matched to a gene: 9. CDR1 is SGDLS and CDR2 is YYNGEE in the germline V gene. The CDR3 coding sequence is TGTGCCAGCAGCGTAGTCGGGGGTAGCGGGAGGAACTACAATGAGCAGTTCTTC. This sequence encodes CASSVVGGSGRNYNEQFF.

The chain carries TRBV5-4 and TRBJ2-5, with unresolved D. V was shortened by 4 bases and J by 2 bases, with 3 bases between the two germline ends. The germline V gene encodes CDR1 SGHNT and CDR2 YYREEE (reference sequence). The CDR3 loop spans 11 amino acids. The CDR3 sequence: CASSAQETQYF. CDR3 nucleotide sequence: TGTGCCAGCAGCGCACAAGAGACCCAGTACTTC.